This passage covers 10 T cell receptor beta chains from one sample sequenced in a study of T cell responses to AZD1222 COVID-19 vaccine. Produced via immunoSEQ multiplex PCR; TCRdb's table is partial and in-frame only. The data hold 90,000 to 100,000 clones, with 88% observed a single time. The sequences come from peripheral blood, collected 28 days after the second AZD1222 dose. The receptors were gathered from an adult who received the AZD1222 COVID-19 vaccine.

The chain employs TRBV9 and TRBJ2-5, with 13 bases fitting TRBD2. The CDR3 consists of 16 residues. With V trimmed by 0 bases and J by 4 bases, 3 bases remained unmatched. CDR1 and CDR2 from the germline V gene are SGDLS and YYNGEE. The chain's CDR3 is CASSVGRTSGRETQYF. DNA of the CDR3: TGTGCCAGCAGCGTAGGTCGGACTAGCGGGAGAGAGACCCAGTACTTC.

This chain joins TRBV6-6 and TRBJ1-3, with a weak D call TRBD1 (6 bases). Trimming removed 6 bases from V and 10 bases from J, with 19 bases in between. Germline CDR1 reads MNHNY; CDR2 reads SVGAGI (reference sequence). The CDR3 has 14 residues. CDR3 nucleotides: TGTGCCAGCAGCTTAACAGGGACCGGATGGACCATATATTTT. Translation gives CASSLTGTGWTIYF.

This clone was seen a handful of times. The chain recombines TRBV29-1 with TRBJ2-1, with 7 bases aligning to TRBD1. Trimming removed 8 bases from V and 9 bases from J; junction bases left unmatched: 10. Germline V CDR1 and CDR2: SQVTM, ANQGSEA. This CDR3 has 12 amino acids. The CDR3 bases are TGCAGCACTAGAGAGGGGGCGGGTGAGCAGTTCTTC. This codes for CSTREGAGEQFF.

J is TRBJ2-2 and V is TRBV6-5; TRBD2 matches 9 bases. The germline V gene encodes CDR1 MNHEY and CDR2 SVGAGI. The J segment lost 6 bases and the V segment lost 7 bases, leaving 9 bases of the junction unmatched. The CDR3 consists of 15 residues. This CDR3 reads CASMAGLAGPGELFF. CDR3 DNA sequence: TGTGCCAGCATGGCGGGGCTAGCGGGACCCGGGGAGCTGTTTTTT.

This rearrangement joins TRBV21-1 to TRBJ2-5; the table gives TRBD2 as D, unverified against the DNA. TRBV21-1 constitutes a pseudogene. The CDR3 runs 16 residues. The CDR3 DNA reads TGTGCCAGCAGCAAAGGAGGCGGGAGTCACATCCAGACCCAGTACTTC. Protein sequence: CASSKGGGSHIQTQYF.

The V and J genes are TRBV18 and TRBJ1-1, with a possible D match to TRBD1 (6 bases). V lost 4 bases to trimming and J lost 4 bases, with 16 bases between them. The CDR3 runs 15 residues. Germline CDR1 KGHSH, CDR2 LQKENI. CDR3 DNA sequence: TGTGCCAGCTCACGTCCCGGGACCAGGGGCACTGAAGCTTTCTTT. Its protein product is CASSRPGTRGTEAFF.

In nucleotides, the CDR3 is TGTGCCAGCACCCACCCCGCCTTGAACAATGAGCAGTTCTTC. Encoded protein: CASTHPALNNEQFF. The chain is built from TRBV28 and TRBJ2-1, with D hard to call. This CDR3 is built from 14 residues. Germline CDR1 MDHEN, CDR2 SYDVKM. Trimming took 7 bases from V and 5 from J, leaving 15 bases between them.

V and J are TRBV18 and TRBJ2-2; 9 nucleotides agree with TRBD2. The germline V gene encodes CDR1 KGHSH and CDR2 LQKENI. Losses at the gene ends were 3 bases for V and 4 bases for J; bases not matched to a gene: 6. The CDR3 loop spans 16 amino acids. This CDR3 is CASSPKLAGSTGELFF. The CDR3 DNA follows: TGTGCCAGCTCACCGAAACTAGCGGGCTCCACCGGGGAGCTGTTTTTT.

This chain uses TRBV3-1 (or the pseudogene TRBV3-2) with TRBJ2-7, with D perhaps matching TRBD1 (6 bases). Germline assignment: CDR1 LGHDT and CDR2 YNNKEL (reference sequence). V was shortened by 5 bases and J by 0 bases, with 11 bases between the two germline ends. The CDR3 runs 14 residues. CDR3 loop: CASSEGVSSYEQYF. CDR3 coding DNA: TGTGCCAGCAGCGAGGGGGTTTCCTCCTACGAGCAGTACTTC.

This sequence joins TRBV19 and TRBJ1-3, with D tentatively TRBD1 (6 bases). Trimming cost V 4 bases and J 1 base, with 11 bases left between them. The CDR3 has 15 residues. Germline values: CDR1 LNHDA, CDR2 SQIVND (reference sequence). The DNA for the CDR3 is TGTGCCAGTAGTACCAACGGACAGTCTGGAAACACCATATATTTT. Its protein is CASSTNGQSGNTIYF. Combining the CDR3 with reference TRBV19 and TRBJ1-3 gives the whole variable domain DGGITQSPKYLFRKEGQNVTLSCEQNLNHDAMYWYRQDPGQGLRLIYYSQIVNDFQKGDIAEGYSVSREKKESFPLTVTSAQKNPTAFYLCASSTNGQSGNTIYFGEGSWLTVV.